This T cell receptor (beta chain) was captured by sequencing in a study of Graves' ophthalmopathy and Graves' hyperthyroidism. The table lists this clonotype with many counts. Amplification from RNA transcripts yielded the TCR beta CDR3 regions. RT-PCR in the first round used HTBI primers; a second-round multiplex PCR followed. Using its own MiXCR run on the multiplex PCR reads, TCRdb lists one record per CDR3 protein. The sample gives around 670,000 distinct CDR3 sequences, roughly two fifths of which show up once; roughly 46% is in the top ten. Germline CDR1 and CDR2: KGHDR and SFDVKD. CDR3 length equals 14 residues. V lost 3 bases and J 9 bases, leaving 16 bases between the germline ends.

This TCR was recovered from an adult man with Graves' ophthalmopathy. Sequences were obtained from peripheral blood. J is TRBJ1-2 and V is TRBV24-1; D is possibly TRBD1 (5 bases). CDR3 in amino acids: CATSDGTDGSSYTF. The CDR3 DNA reads TGTGCCACCAGTGATGGGACGGACGGGAGTAGCTACACCTTC.